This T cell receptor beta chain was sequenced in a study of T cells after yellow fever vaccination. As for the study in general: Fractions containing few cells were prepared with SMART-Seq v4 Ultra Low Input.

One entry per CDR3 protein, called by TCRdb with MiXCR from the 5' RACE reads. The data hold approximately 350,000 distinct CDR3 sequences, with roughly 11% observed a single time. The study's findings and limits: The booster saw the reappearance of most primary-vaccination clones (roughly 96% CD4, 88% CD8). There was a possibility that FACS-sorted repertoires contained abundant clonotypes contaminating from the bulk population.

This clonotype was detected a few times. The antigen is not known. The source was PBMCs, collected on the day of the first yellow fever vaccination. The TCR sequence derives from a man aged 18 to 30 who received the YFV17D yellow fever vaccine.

Written as DNA, the CDR3 is TGTGCCACCAGTAATTCTCTTGGCAATCAGCCCCAGCATTTT. Its protein is CATSNSLGNQPQHF. The chain combines TRBV24-1 with TRBJ1-5; D call uncertain. Germline CDR1 KGHDR, CDR2 SFDVKD. V was cut by 6 bases and J by 2 bases, with 10 bases left in between. The CDR3 length is 14 residues.